The entry that follows covers one T cell receptor beta chain sequence. Clones were sequenced by immunoSEQ multiplex PCR, and TCRdb holds only the in-frame ones, with some missing. The repertoire has hundreds of thousands of clones, roughly 80% of them found once; the top ten carry 6% to 9.5%. The sample originates from a study of blood T cell repertoires in COVID-19. Study-wide context: From T cells, B-cell-depleted T cells, or PBMCs came the material, which was cDNA or gDNA.

Trimming at V came to 6 bases and at J to 8 bases, leaving 7 bases not matched to a gene. CDR1 and CDR2 (germline): MDHEN, SYDVKM. The CDR3 contains 14 residues. The source of this sequence is a woman in her 50s with acute or convalescent COVID-19. V and J are TRBV28 and TRBJ1-4, with TRBD1 matching over 9 bases. The sample consisted of peripheral blood. CDR3 nucleotides: TGTGCCAGCAGGCCCGGGACAGGGTACGAAAAACTGTTTTTT. Translated: CASRPGTGYEKLFF. The complete variable domain, with remaining parts taken from reference TRBV28 and TRBJ1-4, reads DVKVTQSSRYLVKRTGEKVFLECVQDMDHENMFWYRQDPGLGLRLIYFSYDVKMKEKGDIPEGYSVSREKKERFSLILESASTNQTSMYLCASRPGTGYEKLFFGSGTQLSVL.